This T cell receptor (beta chain) stems from a study of shared clonotypes between healthy human individuals. Deep level was the assay's run setting. The genomic DNA of each subset was split evenly across several immunoSEQ plates. Using immunoSEQ multiplex PCR, the repertoire was profiled, and TCRdb retains in-frame clones only, with some absent. The table includes about 450,000 clones, roughly 77% detected once. A remark on this clone: Antigen: not known.

Study findings and constraints: It was anticipated that sequencing depth would influence how many clonotypes donors shared.

The receptor's source is a woman between 40 and 55 years old in good health. Some clones in this sample may be carry-over from other donors' samples. Sample: PBMCs.

This CDR3 reads CSVGISGNQETQYF. CDR3 DNA: TGCAGCGTTGGTATTAGCGGGAATCAAGAGACCCAGTACTTC. V is TRBV29-1 and J is TRBJ2-5, with 8 bases that match TRBD2. The germline CDR1 and CDR2 sequences are SQVTM and ANQGSEA. The CDR3 extends over 14 amino acids. J was trimmed by 2 bases and V by 4 bases; bases with no gene match: 6.